The rows below give T cell receptor beta chains drawn from one sample of a study of blood T cell repertoires in COVID-19. Method: immunoSEQ multiplex PCR; TCRdb's copy keeps in-frame clones and lacks some. The sample carries over 110,000 clones, about 80% recorded once. Sequencing was carried out using peripheral blood. These receptors were taken from a man aged 70-80 years who had recovered from COVID-19. Both conserved end residues are part of each CDR3. D genes are given only for firm matches. Size values are once, few and many counts, or a class for expanded clones, and some rows have none.

few 15 TRBJ1-3 NA TRBV5-1 CASSHGQPTGNTIYF TGCGCCAGCAGCCACGGACAGCCTACTGGAAACACCATATATTTT
once 15 TRBJ2-2 TRBD2 TRBV6-5 CASSEREGLVWELFF TGTGCCAGCAGCGAGCGGGAGGGCCTTGTTTGGGAGCTGTTTTTT
once 19 TRBJ2-7 NA TRBV24-1 CATSDDLGGPGLASYEQYF TGTGCCACCAGTGACGATCTGGGGGGGCCGGGACTCGCCTCCTACGAGCAGTACTTC
NA 15 TRBJ2-2 TRBD2 TRBV7-6 CASSLAGANTGELFF TGTGCCAGCAGCCTAGCGGGAGCAAACACCGGGGAGCTGTTTTTT
NA 16 TRBJ2-3 TRBD2 TRBV6-1 CASSGSAGGPTDTQYF TGTGCCAGCAGTGGGTCAGCGGGAGGGCCTACAGATACGCAGTATTTT
many 15 TRBJ2-5 TRBD1 TRBV27 CASSPSRQGFKTQYF TGTGCCAGCAGTCCTAGCCGACAGGGTTTTAAGACCCAGTACTTC
NA 13 TRBJ1-2 NA TRBV30 CAWSRGAGDGYTF TGTGCCTGGTCTCGGGGGGCTGGAGATGGCTACACCTTC
once 16 TRBJ1-1 TRBD1 TRBV7-9 CASSQTRDRGRGEAFF TGTGCCAGCAGCCAAACCCGGGACAGGGGGCGCGGTGAAGCTTTCTTT
NA 15 TRBJ2-7 NA TRBV11-2 CASSLVSAGTYEQYF TGTGCCAGCAGCTTAGTATCAGCAGGGACCTACGAGCAGTACTTC
NA 14 TRBJ1-3 TRBD1 TRBV27 CASSLTGVGNTIYF TGTGCCAGCAGTTTGACAGGGGTCGGAAACACCATATATTTT
NA 17 TRBJ2-1 TRBD2 TRBV30 CAWSAGTSGGLGNEQFF TGTGCCTGGAGTGCCGGGACTAGCGGGGGACTGGGGAATGAGCAGTTCTTC
NA 17 TRBJ2-2 NA TRBV7-3 CASSPIPAGTNTGELFF TGTGCCAGCAGCCCAATACCGGCGGGGACGAACACCGGGGAGCTGTTTTTT
NA 20 TRBJ1-2 TRBD1 TRBV10-3 CAISGPLLPDRGREGYGYTF TGTGCCATCAGTGGGCCCCTTCTTCCGGACAGGGGGCGCGAAGGCTATGGCTACACCTTC
NA 14 TRBJ2-3 NA TRBV4-2 CASSQGSQGDTQYF TGTGCCAGCAGCCAGGGGTCTCAGGGAGATACGCAGTATTTT
NA 20 TRBJ2-1 TRBD2 TRBV27 CASSLTTPGLASSSYNEQFF TGTGCCAGCAGCCTTACCACCCCTGGACTAGCGTCGAGCTCCTACAATGAGCAGTTCTTC
NA 16 TRBJ2-1 NA TRBV14 CASSQGIWANYNEQFF TGTGCCAGCAGCCAAGGCATCTGGGCTAACTACAATGAGCAGTTCTTC
NA 14 TRBJ1-1 NA TRBV5-1 CASSAAVENTEAFF TGCGCCAGCAGCGCCGCGGTCGAGAACACTGAAGCTTTCTTT
NA 15 TRBJ1-2 TRBD1 TRBV18 CASSPGFQGAKGYTF TGTGCCAGCTCACCAGGATTCCAGGGGGCGAAAGGCTACACCTTC
once 14 TRBJ2-5 TRBD2 TRBV7-2 CASSYVTSVETQYF TGTGCCAGCAGCTATGTGACTAGCGTAGAGACCCAGTACTTC
few 11 TRBJ2-7 NA TRBV11-2 CASSHSYEQYF TGTGCCAGCAGCCACTCCTACGAGCAGTACTTC
NA 15 TRBJ2-3 TRBD2 TRBV11-3 CASRKTSGATDTQYF TGTGCCAGCAGGAAAACTAGCGGAGCTACAGATACGCAGTATTTT
NA 13 TRBJ2-7 NA TRBV6-5 CASKVGGSHEQYF TGTGCCAGCAAGGTCGGAGGGTCCCACGAGCAGTACTTC
NA 16 TRBJ2-6 TRBD1 TRBV5-8 CASSTRDRSGANVLTF TGTGCCAGCAGCACCCGGGACAGGTCTGGGGCCAACGTCCTGACTTTC
NA 17 TRBJ2-3 TRBD2 TRBV11-2 CASSLVALAGIVNTQYF TGTGCCAGCAGCTTAGTGGCCCTAGCGGGAATAGTTAATACGCAGTATTTT
NA 14 TRBJ2-3 NA TRBV7-9 CASSGGAIQDTQYF TGTGCCAGCAGCGGGGGGGCCATACAAGATACGCAGTATTTT
NA 16 TRBJ2-7 NA TRBV30 CAWSFPKAGATYEQYF TGTGCCTGGAGTTTTCCCAAGGCGGGTGCCACCTACGAGCAGTACTTC
NA 15 TRBJ2-1 NA TRBV19 CASSIGGTHYNEQFF TGTGCCAGTAGTATAGGTGGGACACACTACAATGAGCAGTTCTTC
NA 15 TRBJ2-7 TRBD2 TRBV7-8 CASSSRTSGNYEQYF TGTGCCAGCAGCTCGAGGACTAGCGGGAACTACGAGCAGTACTTC
NA 17 TRBJ2-3 TRBD2 TRBV4-1 CASSQVASGSGTDTQYF TGCGCCAGCAGCCAAGTGGCTAGCGGGAGTGGTACAGATACGCAGTATTTT
NA 14 TRBJ1-5 NA TRBV3-1/TRBV3-2 CASSQQVSNQPQHF TGTGCCAGCAGCCAACAGGTTAGCAATCAGCCCCAGCATTTT
NA 14 TRBJ2-5 NA TRBV30 CAWSVGGGRETQYF TGTGCCTGGAGTGTAGGGGGAGGGCGTGAGACCCAGTACTTC
NA 17 TRBJ2-1 TRBD2 TRBV19 CASSTSLKREGRNEQFF TGTGCCAGTAGTACCTCCCTGAAGCGGGAGGGAAGGAATGAGCAGTTCTTC
NA 15 TRBJ2-7 TRBD1 TRBV3-1/TRBV3-2 CASSHWGQGNYEQYF TGTGCCAGCAGCCATTGGGGACAGGGAAACTACGAGCAGTACTTC
once 12 TRBJ2-1 NA TRBV3-1/TRBV3-2 CASSRTGHEQFF TGTGCCAGCAGCCGCACGGGTCATGAGCAGTTCTTC
NA 14 TRBJ2-7 TRBD2 TRBV4-3 CASSQEQRDYEQYF TGCGCCAGCAGCCAAGAACAGCGGGACTACGAGCAGTACTTC
once 16 TRBJ2-2 NA TRBV4-3 CASSPLDSANTGELFF TGCGCCAGCAGCCCTTTGGACAGCGCGAACACCGGGGAGCTGTTTTTT
NA 14 TRBJ2-3 NA TRBV11-2 CASSSMRGTDTQYF TGTGCCAGCAGCTCCATGAGGGGCACAGATACGCAGTATTTT
NA 17 TRBJ1-6 NA TRBV7-8 CASSATDVSSYNSPLHF TGTGCCAGCAGCGCTACAGACGTCAGCTCCTATAATTCACCCCTCCACTTT
NA 17 TRBJ1-1 NA TRBV9 CASSANRQELVNTEAFF TGTGCCAGCAGCGCAAACCGACAGGAACTTGTGAACACTGAAGCTTTCTTT
NA 14 TRBJ2-7 NA TRBV6-5 CASSARGIRSEQYF TGTGCCAGCAGCGCGCGGGGCATTAGGTCCGAGCAGTACTTC
NA 14 TRBJ2-7 TRBD2 TRBV3-1/TRBV3-2 CASSQLAGGHEQYF TGTGCCAGCAGCCAACTAGCGGGAGGCCACGAGCAGTACTTC
once 17 TRBJ2-1 TRBD2 TRBV24-1 CATSDDRTSGRVDEQFF TGTGCCACCAGTGACGACAGGACTAGCGGGAGGGTTGATGAGCAGTTCTTC
NA 15 TRBJ2-3 TRBD1 TRBV29-1 CSVARGLERADTQYF TGCAGCGTCGCCAGGGGGCTCGAAAGGGCAGATACGCAGTATTTT
NA 14 TRBJ2-7 TRBD2 TRBV12-5 CASAPGLGGREQYF TGTGCTAGTGCCCCGGGACTAGGGGGACGCGAGCAGTACTTC
NA 14 TRBJ2-5 TRBD1 TRBV2 CASRGTVRQQTQYF TGTGCCAGCAGGGGGACAGTGCGTCAGCAGACCCAGTACTTC
NA 11 TRBJ2-7 NA TRBV6-5 CASSQGSEQYF TGTGCCAGCAGCCAGGGAAGCGAGCAGTACTTC
NA 14 TRBJ1-2 TRBD1 TRBV6-2/TRBV6-3 CASSYRQGSYGYTF TGTGCCAGCAGTTACCGACAGGGAAGCTATGGCTACACCTTC
NA 16 TRBJ2-2 NA TRBV19 CASSTTGRKHTGELFF TGTGCCAGTAGTACGACAGGGAGGAAGCACACCGGGGAGCTGTTTTTT
NA 13 TRBJ1-5 NA TRBV30 CAWSRDSNQPQHF TGTGCCTGGAGCAGGGATAGCAATCAGCCCCAGCATTTT
NA 16 TRBJ2-3 TRBD2 TRBV3-1/TRBV3-2 CASSRQGAGLADTQYF TGTGCCAGCAGCCGGCAGGGAGCGGGATTGGCAGATACGCAGTATTTT
NA 14 TRBJ1-1 NA TRBV6-5 CASRRERVNTEAFF TGTGCCAGCAGGAGGGAGCGGGTGAACACTGAAGCTTTCTTT
NA 15 TRBJ2-1 NA TRBV19 CASTMGKGSYNEQFF TGTGCCAGTACCATGGGGAAGGGGTCCTACAATGAGCAGTTCTTC
once 14 TRBJ2-1 TRBD2 TRBV7-3 CASSLTREHNEQFF TGTGCCAGCAGCTTAACGCGGGAGCACAATGAGCAGTTCTTC
NA 12 TRBJ1-2 NA TRBV2 CASKVQNYGYTF TGTGCCAGCAAAGTGCAGAACTATGGCTACACCTTC